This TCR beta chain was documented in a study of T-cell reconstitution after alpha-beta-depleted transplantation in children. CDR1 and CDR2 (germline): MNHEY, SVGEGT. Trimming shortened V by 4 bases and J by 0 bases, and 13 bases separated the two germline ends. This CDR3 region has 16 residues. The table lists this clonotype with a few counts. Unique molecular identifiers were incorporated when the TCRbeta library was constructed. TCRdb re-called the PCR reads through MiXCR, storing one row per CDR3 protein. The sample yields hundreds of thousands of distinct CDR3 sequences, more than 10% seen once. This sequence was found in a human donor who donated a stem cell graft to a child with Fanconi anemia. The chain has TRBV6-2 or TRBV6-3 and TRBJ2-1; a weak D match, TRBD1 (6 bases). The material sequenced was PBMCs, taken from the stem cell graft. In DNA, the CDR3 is TGTGCCAGCAGTTCTAGGACAGAAACCTCCTACAATGAGCAGTTCTTC. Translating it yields CASSSRTETSYNEQFF.